A single sample gave rise to the 4 T cell receptor beta chains below, sequenced in a study of shared clonotypes between healthy human individuals. The naive CD8 fraction comprised CD45RO-negative cells positively selected for CCR7 and excluded terminally differentiated effector memory CD45RA+ cells. TCRdb keeps only in-frame clones here, not all; method: immunoSEQ multiplex PCR. Among some 2,000,000 clones, about 95% were seen once, and the ten largest hold 0.85% to 1.3%. Sequencing input: naive CD8+ T cells sorted from blood. Receptors originate from a man between 18 and 35 years old in good health.

The chain has TRBV6-6 and TRBJ1-1; 7 bases map to TRBD1. The germline V gene has CDR1 MNHNY and CDR2 SVGAGI (reference sequence). This CDR3 region has 14 residues. J was trimmed by 2 bases and V by 8 bases; bases with no gene match: 8. The CDR3 here is CASGTQGKNTEAFF. The CDR3 DNA reads as TGTGCCAGCGGCACACAGGGGAAAAACACTGAAGCTTTCTTT.

The chain carries TRBV27 and TRBJ2-7; tentative D call: TRBD1 (5 bases). Trimming cost V 3 bases and J 3 bases, with 15 bases left between them. In germline, CDR1 is MNHEY, CDR2 SMNVEV (reference sequence). The CDR3 length is 15 residues. CDR3 DNA: TGTGCCAGCAGTTTCCTACCGACAGAGAGCTACGAGCAGTACTTC. Its translation is CASSFLPTESYEQYF.

The genes are TRBV19 and TRBJ1-6, with 7 bases that match TRBD1. The germline gives CDR1 LNHDA, CDR2 SQIVND (reference sequence). The junction had 5 bases not matched to a gene; V was cut back by 9 bases and J by 3 bases. This CDR3 comprises 14 residues. CDR3 protein: CARRGGDYNSPLHF. The CDR3 DNA sequence: TGTGCCAGAAGAGGGGGCGACTATAATTCACCCCTCCACTTT.

The chain is built from TRBV9 and TRBJ2-5, with 7 bases that match TRBD2. Trimming cost V 3 bases and J 3 bases; bases outside gene matches: 5. Per germline, CDR1 SGDLS and CDR2 YYNGEE. The CDR3 runs 14 residues. CDR3 in amino acids: CASSGDYPKETQYF. The CDR3 nucleotides read TGTGCCAGCAGCGGGGACTACCCGAAAGAGACCCAGTACTTC. Variable domain in full (rest from reference TRBV9 and TRBJ2-5): DSGVTQTPKHLITATGQRVTLRCSPRSGDLSVYWYQQSLDQGLQFLIQYYNGEERAKGNILERFSAQQFPDLHSELNLSSLELGDSALYFCASSGDYPKETQYFGPGTRLLVL.